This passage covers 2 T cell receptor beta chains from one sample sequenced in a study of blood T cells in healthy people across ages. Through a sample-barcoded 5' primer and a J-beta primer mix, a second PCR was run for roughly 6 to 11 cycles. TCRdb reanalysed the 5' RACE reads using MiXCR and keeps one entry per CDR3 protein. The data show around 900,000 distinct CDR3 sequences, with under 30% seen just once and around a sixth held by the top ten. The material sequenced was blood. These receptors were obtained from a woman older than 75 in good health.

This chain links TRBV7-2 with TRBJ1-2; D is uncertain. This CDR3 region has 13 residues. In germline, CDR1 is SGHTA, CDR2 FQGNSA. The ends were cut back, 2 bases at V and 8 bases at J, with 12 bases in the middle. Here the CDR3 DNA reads TGTGCCAGCAGCTTATCTACCCGAGGGGGCTACACCTTC. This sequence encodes CASSLSTRGGYTF.

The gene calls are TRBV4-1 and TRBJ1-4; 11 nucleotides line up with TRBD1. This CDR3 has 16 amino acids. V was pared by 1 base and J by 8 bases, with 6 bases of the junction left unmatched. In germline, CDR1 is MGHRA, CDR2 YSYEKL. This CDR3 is CASSQAWTGGGEKLFF. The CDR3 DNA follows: TGCGCCAGCAGCCAAGCGTGGACAGGGGGCGGAGAAAAACTGTTTTTT.